Presented here are 21 T cell receptor beta chains from one specimen sequenced in a study of CD8+ T cells in alopecia areata. The sequencing template was cDNA reverse transcribed from extracted RNA. TCRdb's copy holds only in-frame clones and misses some; the assay was immunoSEQ multiplex PCR. This sample yields approximately 82,000 clones, of which roughly half are seen a single time; 5.5% to 6% belongs to the top ten. Sequenced material: NKG2D-high CD8+ T cells sorted from blood. The origin of the receptors is a human donor with alopecia areata.

V and J are TRBV29-1 and TRBJ2-3; unclear D gene. The CDR3 totals 14 residues. Trimming took off 2 bases at V and 0 bases at J, with 9 bases between the two ends. Germline values: CDR1 SQVTM, CDR2 ANQGSEA. The CDR3 is CSVESGSSTDTQYF. CDR3 coding DNA: TGCAGCGTTGAATCAGGATCTAGCACAGATACGCAGTATTTT.

This clone has a single count. This chain links TRBV30 with TRBJ2-6; D may be TRBD1 (6 bases). The V end was cut by 4 bases, the J end by 2 bases, with 24 bases between. The CDR3 is made up of 19 amino acids. Germline CDR1 and CDR2: GTSNPN and SVGIG (reference sequence). The CDR3 nucleotides read TGTGCCTGGATCGGAACCCCGGGACATCCAAACCCTGGGGCCAACGTCCTGACTTTC. Translation gives CAWIGTPGHPNPGANVLTF. The whole variable domain, remainder taken from reference TRBV30 and TRBJ2-6, is SQTIHQWPATLVQPVGSPLSLECTVEGTSNPNLYWYRQAAGRGLQLLFYSVGIGQISSEVPQNLSASRPQDRQFILSSKKLLLSDSGFYLCAWIGTPGHPNPGANVLTFGAGSRLTVL.

This clone turned up a few times. The chain employs TRBV6-1 and TRBJ2-7; 8 nucleotides match TRBD1. The CDR3 totals 19 residues. The J segment lost 1 base and the V segment lost 2 bases, leaving 16 bases of the junction unmatched. CDR1 MNHNS and CDR2 SASEGT come from the germline V gene. CDR3 DNA sequence: TGTGCCAGCAGTGAACCGGGACAGGTAGCCTTCGGGGCTTCCTACGAGCAGTACTTC. Protein: CASSEPGQVAFGASYEQYF.

The chain has TRBV30 and TRBJ2-2; D remains unclear. Per the germline V gene, CDR1 is GTSNPN and CDR2 is SVGIG (reference sequence). The V and J ends lost 4 bases and 0 bases respectively, with 15 bases between them. The CDR3 is made up of 16 amino acids. CDR3 sequence (DNA): TGTGCCTGGATCGGTTCGTCACTTGCGAACACCGGGGAGCTGTTTTTT. Its translation: CAWIGSSLANTGELFF.

This clone appeared a few times. This chain connects TRBV7-9 to TRBJ2-6, with D possibly being TRBD1 (6 bases). CDR1 and CDR2 from the germline V gene are SEHNR and FQNEAQ (reference sequence). The CDR3 has 18 amino acids. The V gene lost 5 bases and the J gene lost 0 bases, with 17 bases spanning the gap. Here the CDR3 reads CASSGRTAESSGANVLTF. CDR3 bases: TGTGCCAGCAGCGGCCGGACAGCAGAGAGCTCTGGGGCCAACGTCCTGACTTTC.

This clone was observed a few times. This chain joins TRBV27 and TRBJ2-7; the D gene is possibly TRBD2 (5 bases). This CDR3 spans 13 amino acids. The V gene's germline CDR1 is MNHEY and CDR2 SMNVEV (reference sequence). V lost 0 bases and J lost 11, with 14 bases in between. The CDR3 loop is CASSLSGPHGKYF. The CDR3 nucleotides are TGTGCCAGCAGTTTATCCGGGCCCCACGGGAAGTACTTC.

V gene TRBV30 combines with J gene TRBJ2-2; 7 nucleotides align to TRBD1. This CDR3 has 13 residues. V lost 5 bases, J lost 5 bases, and 5 bases stayed unmatched. Germline lookup yields CDR1 GTSNPN and CDR2 SVGIG (reference sequence). CDR3 region: CAWDKTGTGELFF. The CDR3 DNA reads as TGTGCCTGGGATAAGACAGGGACCGGGGAGCTGTTTTTT.

This clone has just a few counts. V gene TRBV7-9 combines with J gene TRBJ2-7; D perhaps matches TRBD1 (5 bases). The CDR3 extends over 12 amino acids. With 5 bases removed from V and 1 base from J, the gap between germline ends came to 6 bases. The germline gives CDR1 SEHNR, CDR2 FQNEAQ (reference sequence). The CDR3 region has the DNA TGTGCCAGCAGCACAGGTTCCTACGAGCAGTACTTC. Encoded protein: CASSTGSYEQYF.

The V gene is TRBV27, the J gene TRBJ2-1; no clear D gene. V lost 6 bases and J lost 9, with 9 bases in between. The germline gives CDR1 MNHEY, CDR2 SMNVEV (reference sequence). The CDR3 totals 11 residues. CDR3 coding DNA: TGTGCCAGCAGGTTAGGACGTGAGCAGTTCTTC. It codes for CASRLGREQFF.

The chain carries TRBV28 and TRBJ2-5; 11 nucleotides match TRBD2. Germline V gene lookup returns CDR1 MDHEN and CDR2 SYDVKM. The CDR3 loop spans 16 amino acids. V lost 7 bases, J lost 2 bases, and 9 bases stayed unmatched. The CDR3 protein is CASTLGTSGIQETQYF. Here the CDR3 DNA reads TGTGCCAGCACCCTAGGGACTAGCGGTATTCAAGAGACCCAGTACTTC.

The chain has TRBV23-1 and TRBJ2-1; TRBD2 matches at 7 bases. TRBV23-1 is treated as an ORF (open reading frame) with a function not yet certain. CDR3 length: 15 residues. With 6 bases clipped from V and 2 bases from J, the junction kept 7 bases outside the gene matches. This CDR3 is CASRVGLVTYNEQFF. CDR3 DNA: TGCGCCAGCAGAGTAGGACTAGTTACCTACAATGAGCAGTTCTTC.

This sequence joins TRBV29-1 and TRBJ2-7; a possible D gene is TRBD1 (6 bases). This CDR3 has 14 residues. Germline CDR1 reads SQVTM; CDR2 reads ANQGSEA. With 1 base removed from V and 9 bases from J, the gap between germline ends came to 19 bases. The chain's CDR3 is CSVEVGRQEQWQYF. The CDR3 region has the DNA TGCAGCGTTGAAGTGGGTCGACAGGAACAGTGGCAGTACTTC.

V usage is TRBV5-6 and J usage is TRBJ1-2; a possible D gene is TRBD1 (5 bases). Between the trimmed V and J ends, which lost 4 bases and 8 bases, there was a span of 9 bases. CDR3 length equals 11 residues. Germline CDR1 reads SGHDT; CDR2 reads YYEEEE. The CDR3 here is CASSGRDGYTF. As DNA, the CDR3 is TGTGCCAGCAGCGGCAGGGACGGCTACACCTTC. Full variable domain (rest looked up from reference TRBV5-6 and TRBJ1-2): DAGVTQSPTHLIKTRGQQVTLRCSPKSGHDTVSWYQQALGQGPQFIFQYYEEEERQRGNFPDRFSGHQFPNYSSELNVNALLLGDSALYLCASSGRDGYTFGSGTRLTVV.

The J gene is TRBJ2-5, the V gene TRBV9; D may be TRBD1 (6 bases). Trimming removed 3 bases from V and 1 base from J, with 7 bases in between. There are 13 residues in the CDR3. Germline lookup yields CDR1 SGDLS and CDR2 YYNGEE. This CDR3 is CASSEDSQETQYF. CDR3 coding DNA: TGTGCCAGCAGCGAGGACAGCCAAGAGACCCAGTACTTC.

This chain connects TRBV7-8 to TRBJ2-5, with TRBD1 as a possible D gene (6 bases). CDR3 size: 13 residues. Germline CDR1 reads SGHVS; CDR2 reads FQNEAQ. V lost 6 bases and J lost 5, with 13 bases in between. CDR3 region: CASSHRVLETQYF. As DNA, the CDR3 is TGTGCCAGCAGTCACAGGGTTTTGGAGACCCAGTACTTC.

This clone turned up a few times. J is TRBJ2-1 and V is TRBV5-3; no clear D. TRBV5-3 is an ORF, and what it does is uncertain. The V end was cut by 4 bases, the J end by 10 bases, with 15 bases between. CDR3 length: 13 residues. The CDR3 loop is CARSNLIGEEQFF. DNA of the CDR3: TGTGCCAGAAGCAACCTGATCGGTGAGGAGCAGTTCTTC.

Only a few counts were recorded for this clone. The V call is TRBV19, the J call TRBJ2-7; 9 nucleotides match TRBD2. CDR1 and CDR2 from the germline V gene are LNHDA and SQIVND (reference sequence). The CDR3 extends over 15 amino acids. Trimming cost V 3 bases and J 6 bases; bases outside gene matches: 9. CDR3 DNA sequence: TGTGCCAGTAGTATCGAATTAGCGGGAGTCGGCGAGCAGTACTTC. Translating gives CASSIELAGVGEQYF.

This chain uses TRBV7-9 with TRBJ2-1, with 7 bases lining up with TRBD1. CDR1 and CDR2 from the germline V gene are SEHNR and FQNEAQ (reference sequence). The CDR3 length is 12 residues. V dropped 8 bases and J dropped 5; count of bases not matched to a gene: 3. CDR3 protein: CASHGTDNEQFF. The CDR3 DNA is TGTGCCAGCCACGGGACAGACAATGAGCAGTTCTTC. Filled out from reference TRBV7-9 and TRBJ2-1, the complete variable domain reads DTGVSQNPRHKITKRGQNVTFRCDPISEHNRLYWYRQTLGQGPEFLTYFQNEAQLEKSRLLSDRFSAERPKGSFSTLEIQRTEQGDSAMYLCASHGTDNEQFFGPGTRLTVL.

This chain joins TRBV29-1 and TRBJ2-3; no definite D call. Germline CDR1 and CDR2: SQVTM and ANQGSEA. Trimming stripped 6 bases from V and 2 bases from J, with 9 bases between. The CDR3 covers 12 residues. CDR3 nucleotides: TGCAGCGTGAACTGGGACACAGATACGCAGTATTTT. It yields the protein CSVNWDTDTQYF.

This chain uses TRBV27 with TRBJ1-5; 8 bases agree with TRBD1. The CDR3 loop spans 15 amino acids. V gave up 5 bases and J gave up 4 bases; unmatched junction bases: 7. Germline lookup yields CDR1 MNHEY and CDR2 SMNVEV (reference sequence). The CDR3 region has the DNA TGTGCCAGCAGTCTGACAGGGGCCGTTAATCAGCCCCAGCATTTT. Protein: CASSLTGAVNQPQHF.

The rearrangement links TRBV27 to TRBJ2-1; a possible D gene is TRBD1 (6 bases). Germline loops: CDR1 MNHEY, CDR2 SMNVEV (reference sequence). The CDR3 is made up of 16 amino acids. The ends were cut back, 5 bases at V and 4 bases at J, with 18 bases in the middle. The CDR3 here is CASSNSRAGEYNEQFF. CDR3 coding DNA: TGTGCCAGCAGTAACTCCAGGGCAGGGGAATACAATGAGCAGTTCTTC.